The rows below give T cell receptor beta chains drawn from one sample of a study of T cells after yellow fever vaccination. TCRdb re-derived calls from the 5' RACE reads in MiXCR, one entry per CDR3 protein. Here the sample spans some 390,000 distinct CDR3 sequences, approximately 5.7% being singletons. Sequenced here: PBMCs, sampled 5 days after the yellow fever booster vaccination. Source of these receptors: a man aged 30 to 45 who received the YFV17D yellow fever vaccine. The CDR3 runs from the conserved cysteine through the conserved F or W. A D gene is named only where the DNA matches it firmly. Only part of the rows carry a size: once, few, many, or a class if the clone is expanded.

CDR3 DNA	CDR3 protein	V gene	clone size	J gene	D gene
TGCAGTGCTAGACCGGGGGGTTTCTACGAGCAGTACTTC	CSARPGGFYEQYF	TRBV20-1	many	TRBJ2-7	TRBD2
TGTGCCAGCAGCCCGGGCTCTCGGACTAACAAAAACACCGGGGAGCTGTTTTTT	CASSPGSRTNKNTGELFF	TRBV4-2	few	TRBJ2-2	-
TGTGCCAGCAGTTTCAGCGACAGAATGAACACTGAAGCTTTCTTT	CASSFSDRMNTEAFF	TRBV12-3/TRBV12-4	many	TRBJ1-1	-
TGTGCCAGCGCTCTTGGGGGCGGGAATTCACCCCTCCACTTT	CASALGGGNSPLHF	TRBV2	few	TRBJ1-6	-
TGTGCCAGCAGGACGAGACAGGGAGTGGATGGAAACACCATATATTTT	CASRTRQGVDGNTIYF	TRBV6-5	-	TRBJ1-3	TRBD1
TGTGCCAGCAGCCAGACTGTAGCGGGAGGGCCCAATTGGGAGCAGTACTTC	CASSQTVAGGPNWEQYF	TRBV14	few	TRBJ2-7	TRBD2
TGCAGGGTAGTGGGTTCGGGAGATACGCAGTATTTT	CRVVGSGDTQYF	TRBV20-1	-	TRBJ2-3	-
TGCGCCAGCATGGGCAACTACCCTGCCTACGAGCAGTACTTC	CASMGNYPAYEQYF	TRBV5-1	many	TRBJ2-7	-
TGTGCCAGCAGTTACCCTTGGGGCTGGACAGGGGAATTTACAGATACGCAGTATTTT	CASSYPWGWTGEFTDTQYF	TRBV6-2/TRBV6-3	once	TRBJ2-3	TRBD1
TGCAGTGCCAGGACAGGGAGAAGGGACACTGAAGCTTTCTTT	CSARTGRRDTEAFF	TRBV20-1	few	TRBJ1-1	TRBD1
TGCGCCAGCAGCTCTAAGGGTTCCGGGGAGCTGTTTTTT	CASSSKGSGELFF	TRBV5-1	many	TRBJ2-2	-
TGTGCCAGTAGATCGGATTACTACGAGCAGTACTTC	CASRSDYYEQYF	TRBV19	many	TRBJ2-7	-
TGTGCCAATTCGGGGGCAGTTGAGCAGTTCTTC	CANSGAVEQFF	TRBV6-5	many	TRBJ2-1	-
TGCAGCGTTGAAGATACGGGGACGACAGATACGCAGTATTTT	CSVEDTGTTDTQYF	TRBV29-1	-	TRBJ2-3	-
TGCAGTGCTTTAAAGGGGGCAAGCAATCAGCCCCAGCATTTT	CSALKGASNQPQHF	TRBV20-1	many	TRBJ1-5	TRBD1
TGTGCCAGCAGCGCGGACAGGCGAAGGGAGCAGTACTTC	CASSADRRREQYF	TRBV7-3	many	TRBJ2-7	TRBD1
TGTGCCAGCAGCTTACTAGCGGGCAGCTCCTACGAGCAGTACTTC	CASSLLAGSSYEQYF	TRBV7-9	many	TRBJ2-7	TRBD2
TGTGCCAGCAGTTTGAGGGGGCAGCACTCTGGGGCCAACGTCCTGACTTTC	CASSLRGQHSGANVLTF	TRBV5-5	-	TRBJ2-6	TRBD1
TGTGCCAGCAGTTACCCGGGACAGAAAGAGACCCAGTACTTC	CASSYPGQKETQYF	TRBV6-5	many	TRBJ2-5	TRBD1
TGCGCCAGCAGCGTACAGGGAGGCACTGAAGCTTTCTTT	CASSVQGGTEAFF	TRBV5-1	few	TRBJ1-1	-
TGCAGCGCTGGGACAGGGGGCCTTGGAAACACCATATATTTT	CSAGTGGLGNTIYF	TRBV29-1	few	TRBJ1-3	TRBD1
TGTGCCAGCAGTTACTCGGGAGCGGGTGAGCAGTTCTTC	CASSYSGAGEQFF	TRBV6-6	many	TRBJ2-1	-
TGTGCCAGCAGTTATACTAGCGGGAATGAGCAGTTCTTC	CASSYTSGNEQFF	TRBV6-5	many	TRBJ2-1	TRBD2
TGTGCCAGCAGTTACTCGGGCCTAAGCACAGATACGCAGTATTTT	CASSYSGLSTDTQYF	TRBV6-5	many	TRBJ2-3	-
TGTGCCAGCAGCTTAGTCGGTCCTTTTAGCGGAAACACAGATACGCAGTATTTT	CASSLVGPFSGNTDTQYF	TRBV7-6	many	TRBJ2-3	-
TGTGCCAGCAGTTCCCGACTAGCGAGTCAAGAGACCCAGTACTTC	CASSSRLASQETQYF	TRBV6-2/TRBV6-3	-	TRBJ2-5	TRBD2
TGTGCCAGCAGCCAAGACCCGCGCTTCGCGGAGCGCCCCGTCTCCTACGAGCAGTACTTC	CASSQDPRFAERPVSYEQYF	TRBV4-2	-	TRBJ2-7	-
TGCGCCAGCAGCATTCTAGCGGCCCAAGGGGAGACCCAGTACTTC	CASSILAAQGETQYF	TRBV5-1	-	TRBJ2-5	TRBD2
TGTGCCAGCAGCGTAGATCCCGTCTCAGACAATGAGCAGTTCTTC	CASSVDPVSDNEQFF	TRBV9	-	TRBJ2-1	-
TGTGCCAGTGACGTAGGCCGACCCCAGCCCCAGCATTTT	CASDVGRPQPQHF	TRBV2	many	TRBJ1-5	-
TGTGCCAGCAGCTTAGGTCGTGTGGGTAGCGAGCAGTACTTC	CASSLGRVGSEQYF	TRBV7-2	-	TRBJ2-7	-
TGTGCCAGCAGGGGACAGTCGGTCGAAGCCCAATACGAGCAGTACTTC	CASRGQSVEAQYEQYF	TRBV6-1	many	TRBJ2-7	TRBD1
TGTGCCAGCAGGGATGCAGGAGAGGAGGAGCAGTACTTC	CASRDAGEEEQYF	TRBV2	few	TRBJ2-7	-
TGTGCCAGCAGCCATCTAAGTGGGGGTACGCAGTATTTT	CASSHLSGGTQYF	TRBV14	many	TRBJ2-3	-
TGTGCCAGCAGCGGAGGGACAGGGGAGAGCAATCAGCCCCAGCATTTT	CASSGGTGESNQPQHF	TRBV5-5	-	TRBJ1-5	TRBD1
TGTGCCAGCAGTCCAGAGCGGGGTCTAGGGGGGGATTTTGGTAATGAGCAGTTCTTC	CASSPERGLGGDFGNEQFF	TRBV11-2	many	TRBJ2-1	-
TGTGCCAGCAGAGTAGCGGTTACCGCCCCGTCAGCCTCTAGCACAGATACGCAGTATTTT	CASRVAVTAPSASSTDTQYF	TRBV7-3	many	TRBJ2-3	-
TGTGCCAGCAGTTTAGACGGACAGGGGCATGGAGAGCAGTACTTC	CASSLDGQGHGEQYF	TRBV27	few	TRBJ2-7	TRBD1
TGCAGCGTTGCTTCCCTAGAGAACACCGGGGAGCTGTTTTTT	CSVASLENTGELFF	TRBV29-1	many	TRBJ2-2	-
TGCAGTGCTAGACCCGGGGGTAAGGGGGCGAGCAATCCCTTC	CSARPGGKGASNPF	TRBV20-1	few	TRBJ2-1	-
TGTGCCACCAGTGAGGCGAAAGAGGGGGAGCAGTTCTTC	CATSEAKEGEQFF	TRBV24-1	few	TRBJ2-1	-
TGCGCCAGCAGCGCTGGACTAGCGGGCGGCACAGATACGCAGTATTTT	CASSAGLAGGTDTQYF	TRBV5-1	few	TRBJ2-3	TRBD2
TGTGCCAGCAGTTTGAGATTGTCTAGTTCCACTTTATACGAGCAGTACTTC	CASSLRLSSSTLYEQYF	TRBV12-3/TRBV12-4	few	TRBJ2-7	-
TGTGCCAGCGGGACAGTTCTTAGCAATCAGCCCCAGCATTTT	CASGTVLSNQPQHF	TRBV6-2/TRBV6-3	many	TRBJ1-5	TRBD1
TGCAGTGCTAGAGACCCGGGACCCTCGCGTGCCAAAAACATTCAGTACTTC	CSARDPGPSRAKNIQYF	TRBV20-1	-	TRBJ2-4	-
TGTGCCAGCAGCCAAGGGGGACCAAACACAGATACGCAGTATTTT	CASSQGGPNTDTQYF	TRBV3-1	many	TRBJ2-3	-
TGCAGTGCTAGTGTCGTTGGGACCTACGAGCAGTACTTC	CSASVVGTYEQYF	TRBV20-1	-	TRBJ2-7	-
TGTGCCAGCAGCTTTATAGCGTGGCCCCATCAGCCCCAGCATTTT	CASSFIAWPHQPQHF	TRBV7-2	many	TRBJ1-5	-
TGTGCCAGCAGCCAAGATGCGACAGGGGGTACGGGCGAGCAGTACTTC	CASSQDATGGTGEQYF	TRBV4-2	-	TRBJ2-7	TRBD1
TGCGCCAGCAGCCAAGATGAGGGATTGTGGGAGACCCAGTACTTC	CASSQDEGLWETQYF	TRBV4-3	many	TRBJ2-5	-
TGCAGCGTTGAAGGACTGCCACAAGAGACCCAGTACTTC	CSVEGLPQETQYF	TRBV29-1	few	TRBJ2-5	-
TGCAGTGCTAGGGAAGTATCTACCCCTAACTATGGCTACACCTTC	CSAREVSTPNYGYTF	TRBV20-1	many	TRBJ1-2	-
TGTGCCAGCAGCTTGGGTTCGGTGGGGGAGACCCAGTACTTC	CASSLGSVGETQYF	TRBV5-4	-	TRBJ2-5	-
TGTGCCAGCAGCTTAGGAGGCGGGGTTGAGTTCTTC	CASSLGGGVEFF	TRBV7-2	many	TRBJ2-1	-
TGTGCCAGCAGTTTCAGCGGGGGGCGTCATGAGACCCAGTACTTC	CASSFSGGRHETQYF	TRBV12-3/TRBV12-4	many	TRBJ2-5	TRBD2
TGCAGTGCGACGACAGCTAACTATGGCTACACCTTC	CSATTANYGYTF	TRBV20-1	many	TRBJ1-2	-
TGCAGTGCTTCAAGACAGGGCCTTCAAGAGACCCAGTACTTC	CSASRQGLQETQYF	TRBV20-1	-	TRBJ2-5	TRBD1
TGCGCCAGCAGTGTACACGGGGAGACCCAGTACTTC	CASSVHGETQYF	TRBV5-1	-	TRBJ2-5	-